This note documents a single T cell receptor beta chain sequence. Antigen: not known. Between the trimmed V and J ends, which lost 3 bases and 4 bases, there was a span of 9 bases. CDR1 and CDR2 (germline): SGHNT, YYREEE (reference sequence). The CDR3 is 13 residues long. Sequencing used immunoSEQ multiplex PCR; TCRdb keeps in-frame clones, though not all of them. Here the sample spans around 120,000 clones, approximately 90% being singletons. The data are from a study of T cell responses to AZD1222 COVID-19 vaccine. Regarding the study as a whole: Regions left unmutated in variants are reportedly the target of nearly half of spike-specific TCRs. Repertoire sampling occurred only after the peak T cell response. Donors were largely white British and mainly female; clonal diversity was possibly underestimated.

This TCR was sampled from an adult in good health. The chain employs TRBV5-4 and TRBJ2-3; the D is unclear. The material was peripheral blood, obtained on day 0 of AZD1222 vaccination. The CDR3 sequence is CASSYLGADTQYF. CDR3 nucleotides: TGTGCCAGCAGCTACCTTGGGGCAGATACGCAGTATTTT.